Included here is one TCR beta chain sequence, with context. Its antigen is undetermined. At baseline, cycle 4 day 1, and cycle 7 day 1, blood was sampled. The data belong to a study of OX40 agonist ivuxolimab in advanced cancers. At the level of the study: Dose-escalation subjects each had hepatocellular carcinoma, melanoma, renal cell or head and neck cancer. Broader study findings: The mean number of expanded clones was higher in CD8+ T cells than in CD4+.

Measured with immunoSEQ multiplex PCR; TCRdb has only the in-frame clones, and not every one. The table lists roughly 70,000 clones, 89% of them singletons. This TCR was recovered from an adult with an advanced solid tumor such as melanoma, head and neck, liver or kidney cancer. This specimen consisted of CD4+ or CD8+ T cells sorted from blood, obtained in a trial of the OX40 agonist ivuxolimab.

The CDR3 coding sequence is TGTGCCAGCAGCCCGACTAGCGGACCCTACGAGCAGTACTTC. Translation gives CASSPTSGPYEQYF. The chain employs TRBV28 and TRBJ2-7, with TRBD2 matching 9 bases. This CDR3 has 14 amino acids. Looked up from germline, CDR1 is MDHEN and CDR2 is SYDVKM. Trimming took 6 bases from V and 2 from J; bases not matched to a gene: 5.